A selection of T cell receptor beta chains follows, all from one sample in a study of response to subunit inactivated influenza vaccine. TCRdb recomputed calls from the RT-PCR reads with MiXCR, one row per CDR3 protein. The sample holds about 780,000 distinct CDR3 sequences, approximately 17% seen once. The source material was PBMCs from blood, sampled around 5 days after vaccination. Receptors originate from a man aged 45-65 years who received an inactivated influenza vaccine. Both conserved end residues are part of each CDR3. The order of the fields is J gene, V gene, CDR3 protein.

TRBJ1-1	TRBV5-1	CASRVGTGNTEAFF
TRBJ1-1	TRBV5-1	CASSWLRGQGNTEAFF
TRBJ2-2	TRBV10-3	CAIKMGTSVKTGELFF
TRBJ2-1	TRBV20-1	CSARKREAYNEQFF
TRBJ2-3	TRBV7-8	CASSFKLAGGITDTQYF
TRBJ2-7	TRBV7-2	CASSFQGLGYEQYF
TRBJ1-1	TRBV18	CASSPQGAKVRAFF
TRBJ2-7	TRBV6-5	CASVPGQTYEQYF
TRBJ2-3	TRBV6-2/TRBV6-3	CASTSGYGQYF
TRBJ2-1	TRBV4-3	CASSPQRQEEQFF
TRBJ2-7	TRBV12-3/TRBV12-4	CASSLVGSGVHYEQYF
TRBJ1-4	TRBV5-1	CASSRDQAGAPTNEKLFF
TRBJ2-2	TRBV29-1	CSDWTSLNTGELFF
TRBJ1-1	TRBV4-3	CASSQDYRQTEAFF
TRBJ1-5	TRBV12-3/TRBV12-4	CASSYDGYQPQHF
TRBJ2-1	TRBV20-1	CSALRGGRTYNEQFF
TRBJ2-2	TRBV5-1	CASTHRPEVGELFF
TRBJ2-1	TRBV7-9	CASRLDGTLSAF
TRBJ2-7	TRBV7-2	CASTHRQGYEQYF
TRBJ2-7	TRBV12-3/TRBV12-4	CASRKSGISYEQYF
TRBJ2-3	TRBV20-1	CSARDRLRGTDTQYF
TRBJ2-7	TRBV20-1	CSISETSGRVAYEQYF
TRBJ2-7	TRBV5-1	CASSSQGRNEQYF
TRBJ2-7	TRBV20-1	CSANQGSYEQYF
TRBJ2-7	TRBV11-2	CASSLESGGRRAYEQYF
TRBJ2-4	TRBV6-2/TRBV6-3	CASSTGPTVLAKNIQYF
TRBJ2-7	TRBV5-1	CASSPPGGASLYEQYF
TRBJ2-6	TRBV4-3	CASSQGSGGNGANVLTF
TRBJ2-3	TRBV7-8	CASSFSGSTDTQYF
TRBJ1-5	TRBV12-3/TRBV12-4	CASSLGSRFNQPQHF
TRBJ2-6	TRBV5-1	CASSLRPRSGANVLTF
TRBJ2-5	TRBV5-1	CASSLGWTGVEETQYF
TRBJ2-1	TRBV5-5	CASSPWGTGGYNEQFF
TRBJ1-2	TRBV5-1	CASSQGTDGGYGYTF
TRBJ2-6	TRBV6-2/TRBV6-3	CASSPPPSYSGANVLTF
TRBJ2-7	TRBV7-2	CASSLGGQGPYEQYF
TRBJ2-3	TRBV5-5	CASSRTSGLTDTQYF
TRBJ1-2	TRBV5-1	CASSPGREYGYTF
TRBJ2-1	TRBV2	CASKWGYEQFF
TRBJ2-5	TRBV12-3/TRBV12-4	CASSLRSAETQYF
TRBJ2-5	TRBV29-1	CSVFGTGEGETQYF
TRBJ1-6	TRBV24-1	CATSSGTANSPLHF
TRBJ2-4	TRBV20-1	CSASVAGGFLAKNIQYF
TRBJ2-7	TRBV10-3	CAISERLAGAEQYF
TRBJ2-7	TRBV3-1	CASSQRGRVYGEQYF
TRBJ2-3	TRBV6-1	CASIHGKRGYPSTDTQYF